The following is a TCR beta chain sequence with its context. Its antigen is undetermined. Each diagnosis drew on symptoms, thyroxine, TRAb, thyroid ultrasound and orbital computed tomography findings. The blood sample dates from first hyperthyroidism diagnosis, preceding any ophthalmopathy symptoms. Template material for amplifying TCR beta CDR3 regions consisted of RNA transcripts. Primed by the HTBI set, a first-round RT-PCR was run on the TCR CDR3. TCRdb passed the multiplex PCR reads through MiXCR, listing each CDR3 protein once. This sample yields around 260,000 distinct CDR3 sequences, of which less than 30% are seen a single time; around 30% belongs to the top ten. This record belongs to a study of T cells in Graves' hyperthyroidism and ophthalmopathy. Turning to the study itself: Peripheral blood samples were taken at initial diagnosis, prior to any treatment. Study-wide points: Progression to ophthalmopathy was predicted a median of 6.5 months early.

CDR1 is KGHSH, CDR2 LQKENI, per germline. The CDR3 runs to 16 residues. Trimming took off 2 bases at V and 0 bases at J, with 14 bases between the two ends. Sequenced material: blood. The receptor was isolated from a middle-aged man with Graves' hyperthyroidism that later progressed to Graves' ophthalmopathy. This sequence joins TRBV18 and TRBJ2-7; possibly TRBD2 for D (7 bases). CDR3 amino acids: CASSPEYGGRSYEQYF. In DNA form, the CDR3 reads TGTGCCAGCTCACCAGAGTACGGGGGGCGCTCCTACGAGCAGTACTTC.